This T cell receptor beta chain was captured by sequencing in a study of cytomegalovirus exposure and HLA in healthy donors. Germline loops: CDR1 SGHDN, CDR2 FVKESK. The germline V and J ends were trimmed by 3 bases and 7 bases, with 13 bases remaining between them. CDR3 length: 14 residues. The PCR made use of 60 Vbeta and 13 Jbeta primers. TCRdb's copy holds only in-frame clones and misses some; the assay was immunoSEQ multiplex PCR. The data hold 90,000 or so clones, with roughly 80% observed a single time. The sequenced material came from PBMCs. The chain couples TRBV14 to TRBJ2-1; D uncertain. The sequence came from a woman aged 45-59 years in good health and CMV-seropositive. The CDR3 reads CASSQHILRNEQFF. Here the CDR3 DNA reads TGTGCCAGCAGCCAGCACATCCTTCGTAATGAGCAGTTCTTC.